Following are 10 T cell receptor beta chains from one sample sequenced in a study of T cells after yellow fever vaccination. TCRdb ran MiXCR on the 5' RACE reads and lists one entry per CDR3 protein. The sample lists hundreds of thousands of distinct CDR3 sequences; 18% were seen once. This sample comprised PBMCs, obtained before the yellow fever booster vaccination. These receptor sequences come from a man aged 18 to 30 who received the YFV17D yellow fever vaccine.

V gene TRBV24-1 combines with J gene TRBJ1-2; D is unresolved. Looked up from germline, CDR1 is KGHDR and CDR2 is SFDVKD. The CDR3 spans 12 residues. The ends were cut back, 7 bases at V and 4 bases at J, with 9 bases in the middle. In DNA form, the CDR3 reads TGTGCCACCAGACCCCCTGGCTATGGCTACACCTTC. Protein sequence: CATRPPGYGYTF.

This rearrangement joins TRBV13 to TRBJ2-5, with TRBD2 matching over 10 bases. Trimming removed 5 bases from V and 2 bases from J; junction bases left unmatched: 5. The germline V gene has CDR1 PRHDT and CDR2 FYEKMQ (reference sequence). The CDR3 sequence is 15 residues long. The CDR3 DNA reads TGTGCCAGCAGCCCCTTAGCGGGGGGACAAGAGACCCAGTACTTC. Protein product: CASSPLAGGQETQYF.

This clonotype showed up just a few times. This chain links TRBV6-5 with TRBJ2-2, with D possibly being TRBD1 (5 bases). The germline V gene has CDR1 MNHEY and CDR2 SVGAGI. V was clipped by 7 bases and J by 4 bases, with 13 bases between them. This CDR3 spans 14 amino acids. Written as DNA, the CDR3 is TGTGCCAGCACCGATGCCCAGGGCACCGGGGAGCTGTTTTTT. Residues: CASTDAQGTGELFF.

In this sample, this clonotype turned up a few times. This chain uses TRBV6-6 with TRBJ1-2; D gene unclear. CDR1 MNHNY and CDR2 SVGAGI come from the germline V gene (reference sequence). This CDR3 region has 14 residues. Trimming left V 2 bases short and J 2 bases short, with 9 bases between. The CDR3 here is CASSYQSSNYGYTF. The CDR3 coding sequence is TGTGCCAGCAGTTACCAGAGCTCCAACTATGGCTACACCTTC.

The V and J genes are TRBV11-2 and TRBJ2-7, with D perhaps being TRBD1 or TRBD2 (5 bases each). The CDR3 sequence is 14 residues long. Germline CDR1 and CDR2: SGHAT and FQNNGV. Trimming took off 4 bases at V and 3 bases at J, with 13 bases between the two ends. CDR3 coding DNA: TGTGCCAGCAGCTCCCGGGACGGAAACTACGAGCAGTACTTC. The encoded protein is CASSSRDGNYEQYF.

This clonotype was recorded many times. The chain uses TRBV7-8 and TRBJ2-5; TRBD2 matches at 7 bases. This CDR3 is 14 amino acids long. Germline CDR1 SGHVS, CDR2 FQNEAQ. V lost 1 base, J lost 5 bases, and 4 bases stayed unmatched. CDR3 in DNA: TGTGCCAGCAGCTTAGTGGGGGGGATGGAGACCCAGTACTTC. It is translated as CASSLVGGMETQYF.

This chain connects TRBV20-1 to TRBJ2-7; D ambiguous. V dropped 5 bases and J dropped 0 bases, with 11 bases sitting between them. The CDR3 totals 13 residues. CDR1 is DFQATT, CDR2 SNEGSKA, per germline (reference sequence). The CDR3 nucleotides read TGCAGTGCTTCCGACGGTTACTCCTACGAGCAGTACGTC. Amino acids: CSASDGYSYEQYV.

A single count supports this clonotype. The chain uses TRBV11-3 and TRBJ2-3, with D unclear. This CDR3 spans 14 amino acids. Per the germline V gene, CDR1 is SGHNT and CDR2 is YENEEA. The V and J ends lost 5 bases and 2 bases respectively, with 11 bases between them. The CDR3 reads CASSGGHTTDTQYF. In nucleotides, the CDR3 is TGTGCCAGCAGCGGTGGGCATACCACAGATACGCAGTATTTT.

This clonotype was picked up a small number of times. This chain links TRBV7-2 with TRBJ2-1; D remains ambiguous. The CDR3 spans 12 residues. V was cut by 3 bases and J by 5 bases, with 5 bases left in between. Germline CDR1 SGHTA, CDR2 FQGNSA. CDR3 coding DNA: TGTGCCAGCAGCTTGGCTCACAATGAGCAGTTCTTC. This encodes CASSLAHNEQFF.

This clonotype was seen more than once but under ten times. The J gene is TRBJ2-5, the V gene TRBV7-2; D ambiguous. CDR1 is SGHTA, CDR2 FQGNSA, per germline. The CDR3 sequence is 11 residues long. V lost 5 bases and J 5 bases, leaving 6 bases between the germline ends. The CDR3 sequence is CASSVIETQYF. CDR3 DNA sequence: TGTGCCAGCAGCGTAATCGAGACCCAGTACTTC. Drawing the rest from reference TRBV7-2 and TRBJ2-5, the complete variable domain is GAGVSQSPSNKVTEKGKDVELRCDPISGHTALYWYRQSLGQGLEFLIYFQGNSAPDKSGLPSDRFSAERTGGSVSTLTIQRTQQEDSAVYLCASSVIETQYFGPGTRLLVL.